These 19 T cell receptor beta chains originate from one sample sequenced in a study of T cell changes during pregnancy in multiple sclerosis. The data were produced by immunoSEQ multiplex PCR, yet TCRdb's version contains in-frame clones alone and is incomplete. The data show about 24,000 clones, with around 86% seen just once and approximately 8% held by the top ten. Sequences were derived from CD8+ T cells from peripheral blood mononuclear cells, sampled in the first trimester of pregnancy. Receptors originate from a female donor in good health, enrolled as a control in a pregnancy study.

The rearrangement joins TRBV27 to TRBJ2-3; possible D gene TRBD2, 6 bases. Trimming stripped 3 bases from V and 2 bases from J, with 9 bases between. Germline V gene lookup returns CDR1 MNHEY and CDR2 SMNVEV (reference sequence). The CDR3 is made up of 14 amino acids. As DNA, the CDR3 is TGTGCCAGCAGTTTGGGGGGACCCACAGATACGCAGTATTTT. Translated: CASSLGGPTDTQYF.

The chain links TRBV6-5 to TRBJ2-7; weak D call: TRBD2 (6 bases). V was trimmed by 7 bases and J by 0 bases, leaving 10 bases between them. The CDR3 is 13 residues long. Germline V lookup: CDR1 MNHEY, CDR2 SVGAGI. The DNA of the CDR3 is TGTGCCAGCAAAATCGGGAGCTCCTACGAGCAGTACTTC. Protein sequence: CASKIGSSYEQYF.

This clone is a singleton in its sample. The chain couples TRBV5-1 to TRBJ1-3; a weak D match, TRBD1 (5 bases). Looked up from germline, CDR1 is SGHRS and CDR2 is YFSETQ. This CDR3 spans 14 amino acids. V was pared by 7 bases and J by 8 bases, with 19 bases between. The CDR3 sequence: CASRSGKNVDTIYF. Here the CDR3 DNA reads TGCGCCAGCCGATCAGGGAAAAATGTAGACACCATATATTTT.

The genes are TRBV6-5 and TRBJ2-7; D gene ambiguous. CDR1 and CDR2 from the germline V gene are MNHEY and SVGAGI. Trimming removed 5 bases from V and 2 bases from J, with 13 bases in between. The CDR3 spans 14 residues. CDR3 bases: TGTGCCAGCAGTGGGCTGTGGCCTACCTACGAGCAGTACTTC. Protein: CASSGLWPTYEQYF.

The chain is built from TRBV18 and TRBJ1-1; D ambiguous. This CDR3 region has 15 residues. Germline CDR1 KGHSH, CDR2 LQKENI. Trimming cost V 2 bases and J 1 base, with 11 bases left between them. CDR3 nucleotide sequence: TGTGCCAGCTCACCAGAGAACAGTTGGAACACTGAAGCTTTCTTT. It is translated as CASSPENSWNTEAFF. The full variable domain, rest sourced from reference TRBV18 and TRBJ1-1, is NAGVMQNPRHLVRRRGQEARLRCSPMKGHSHVYWYRQLPEEGLKFMVYLQKENIIDESGMPKERFSAEFPKEGPSILRIQQVVRGDSAAYFCASSPENSWNTEAFFGQGTRLTVV.

This chain joins TRBV6-5 and TRBJ1-4, with 7 bases fitting TRBD1. The CDR3 is 15 residues long. Germline V lookup: CDR1 MNHEY, CDR2 SVGAGI. V lost 8 bases and J lost 6; bases outside the gene matches: 12. The CDR3 here is CASGLGETGDEKLFF. The CDR3 DNA is TGTGCCAGCGGCCTAGGGGAAACAGGGGATGAAAAACTGTTTTTT.

This chain connects TRBV7-9 to TRBJ1-5; TRBD1 might be the D (5 bases). Germline CDR1 SEHNR, CDR2 FQNEAQ (reference sequence). V shed 1 base and J shed 7 bases, with 11 bases lying between them. This CDR3 is 14 amino acids long. This CDR3 reads CASSLGGREQPQHF. CDR3 bases: TGTGCCAGCAGCTTAGGGGGGAGGGAGCAGCCCCAGCATTTT.

V gene TRBV11-2 combines with J gene TRBJ2-2; 7 nucleotides agree with TRBD2. J was trimmed by 6 bases and V by 4 bases; bases with no gene match: 8. In germline, CDR1 is SGHAT, CDR2 FQNNGV. The CDR3 spans 15 residues. Here the CDR3 DNA reads TGTGCCAGCAGCTCACCGACTAGCAAGGCCGGGGAGCTGTTTTTT. Residues: CASSSPTSKAGELFF.

This chain's CDR3 is CASSQDPGIRYEQYF. CDR3 DNA: TGCGCCAGCAGCCAAGATCCGGGGATCCGGTACGAGCAGTACTTC. This chain uses TRBV4-3 with TRBJ2-7; possible D gene TRBD2, 5 bases. The CDR3 is 15 residues long. In germline, CDR1 is LGHNA, CDR2 YSLEER. V lost 0 bases, J lost 4 bases, and 13 bases lay in between.

This sequence joins TRBV5-4 and TRBJ2-1, with D possibly TRBD1 on 6 matching bases. Trimming left V 6 bases short and J 8 bases short, with 21 bases between. CDR3 length: 15 amino acids. Germline V CDR1 and CDR2: SGHNT, YYREEE (reference sequence). CDR3 DNA sequence: TGTGCCAGCAACCACCAGACAGGCCGTGGGGATGAGCAGTTCTTC. Translation gives CASNHQTGRGDEQFF. Using reference TRBV5-4 and TRBJ2-1 for the parts outside the CDR3, the full variable domain is ETGVTQSPTHLIKTRGQQVTLRCSSQSGHNTVSWYQQALGQGPQFIFQYYREEENGRGNFPPRFSGLQFPNYSSELNVNALELDDSALYLCASNHQTGRGDEQFFGPGTRLTVL.

J is TRBJ1-1 and V is TRBV7-9; D remains ambiguous. Looked up from germline, CDR1 is SEHNR and CDR2 is FQNEAQ (reference sequence). Between the trimmed V and J ends, which lost 6 bases and 1 base, there was a span of 6 bases. The length of the CDR3 is 12 residues. DNA of the CDR3: TGTGCCAGCAGGGGCGAGAACACTGAAGCTTTCTTT. This gives the protein CASRGENTEAFF.

This chain joins TRBV4-3 and TRBJ2-3; TRBD2 agrees at 7 bases. Germline V gives CDR1 LGHNA, CDR2 YSLEER. The trim removed 0 bases at V and 1 base at J, leaving 7 bases unmatched. This CDR3 spans 17 amino acids. CDR3 DNA: TGCGCCAGCAGCCAAGACTTGGGGGGGTCGGGCACAGATACGCAGTATTTT. Amino acids: CASSQDLGGSGTDTQYF.

This clone was seen only once. This chain uses TRBV9 with TRBJ2-7, with a tentative D call TRBD2 (5 bases). Trimming cost V 7 bases and J 5 bases, with 13 bases left between them. From germline, CDR1 is SGDLS and CDR2 YYNGEE. The CDR3 has 12 residues. The CDR3 loop is CASGFRGNEQYF. For the CDR3, the DNA is TGTGCCAGCGGGTTTCGGGGTAACGAGCAGTACTTC.

Only one count was recorded for this clone. The rearrangement joins TRBV29-1 to TRBJ2-1; D possibly corresponds to TRBD1 (6 bases). Per the germline V gene, CDR1 is SQVTM and CDR2 is ANQGSEA. V dropped 7 bases and J dropped 5 bases, with 15 bases sitting between them. The CDR3 is 13 residues long. This CDR3 reads CSAWGLRHNEQFF. The CDR3 nucleotides read TGCAGCGCCTGGGGGCTCCGACACAATGAGCAGTTCTTC.

The V call is TRBV4-3, the J call TRBJ2-3; D may be TRBD1 (6 bases). The V gene lost 4 bases and the J gene lost 1 base, with 12 bases spanning the gap. This CDR3 has 15 amino acids. Germline-derived CDR1 and CDR2 are LGHNA and YSLEER. CDR3 region: CASSPQGGGTDTQYF. CDR3 DNA sequence: TGCGCCAGCAGCCCGCAAGGGGGAGGCACAGATACGCAGTATTTT.

A single count supports this clone. The chain joins TRBV19 to TRBJ2-2, with D tentatively TRBD1 (6 bases). V was cut by 8 bases and J by 3 bases, with 13 bases left in between. CDR3 length: 14 residues. Germline loops: CDR1 LNHDA, CDR2 SQIVND (reference sequence). This CDR3 is CASRGQGYTGELFF. In nucleotides, the CDR3 is TGTGCCAGTCGAGGGCAGGGGTACACCGGGGAGCTGTTTTTT.

V gene TRBV4-3 combines with J gene TRBJ2-2, with a possible D match to TRBD1 (6 bases). This CDR3 contains 14 residues. Germline loops: CDR1 LGHNA, CDR2 YSLEER. Trimming removed 4 bases from V and 3 bases from J, with 9 bases in between. This chain's CDR3 is CASSLDSHTGELFF. The CDR3 nucleotides read TGCGCCAGCAGCCTGGACAGTCACACCGGGGAGCTGTTTTTT.

The chain carries TRBV4-3 and TRBJ1-4; D not certain. This CDR3 region has 16 residues. Germline V gives CDR1 LGHNA, CDR2 YSLEER. Trimming pared 0 bases from V and 0 bases from J, leaving 8 bases between. The CDR3 region has the DNA TGCGCCAGCAGCCAAGACAGGTCCCCAACTAATGAAAAACTGTTTTTT. Protein: CASSQDRSPTNEKLFF.

The V and J genes are TRBV27 and TRBJ2-3, with 14 positions matching TRBD2. Looked up from germline, CDR1 is MNHEY and CDR2 is SMNVEV (reference sequence). The CDR3 is 16 amino acids. After removal of 2 bases from V and 6 bases from J, the junction contained 4 bases not matched to a gene. Here the CDR3 reads CASSLRLAGGLDTQYF. The CDR3 DNA follows: TGTGCCAGCAGTTTACGACTAGCGGGGGGGCTGGATACGCAGTATTTT.